The entry below gives a single T cell receptor beta chain sequence along with its context. What it recognizes is unknown. This entry comes from a study of human T cells and chemical hapten exposure. The overall study: An approximately 2 cm by approximately 2 cm inner upper arm patch received 2% DPC for sensitization. Study-wide results and caveats: Large CDR3 similarity clusters arose significantly more often from expanded TCRs than from controls. As patch test score rose, PT1 expanded TCR counts tended to rise as well.

TCRdb analysed the RACE reads with MiXCR anew, one entry per CDR3 protein. This table has fewer than 100,000 distinct CDR3 sequences, roughly 11% appearing once. The sample's time point: patch test 3, about 24 weeks after DPC sensitization. Sample treatment: therapeutic diphenylcyclopropenone sensitization with weekly scalp DPC. Blood draws came before every patch-test application. Germline CDR1 is DFQATT and CDR2 is SNEGSKA (reference sequence). The CDR3 is made up of 15 amino acids. Trimming shortened V by 6 bases and J by 2 bases, and 18 bases separated the two germline ends. The clonotype comes from a young woman with alopecia areata. Some clones in this sample may be carry-over from other donors' samples. Sequenced material: whole blood, taken in connection with sensitization to the hapten diphenylcyclopropenone (DPC). The V call is TRBV20-1, the J call TRBJ2-3, with D tentatively TRBD2 (6 bases). CDR3 in DNA: TGCAGTGCCGCTTCTAGCGAGTTCACCACAGATACGCAGTATTTT. It specifies CSAASSEFTTDTQYF.